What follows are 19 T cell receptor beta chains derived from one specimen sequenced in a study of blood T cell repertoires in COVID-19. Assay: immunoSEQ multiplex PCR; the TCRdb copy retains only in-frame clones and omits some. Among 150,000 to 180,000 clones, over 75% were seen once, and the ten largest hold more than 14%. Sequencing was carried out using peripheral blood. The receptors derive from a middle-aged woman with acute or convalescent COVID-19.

In DNA, the CDR3 is TGCGCCAGCAGTGATGAAGGCGGGCGCAACACCGGGGAGCTGTTTTTT. This gives the protein CASSDEGGRNTGELFF. The chain carries TRBV10-2 and TRBJ2-2; D may be TRBD2 (5 bases). The CDR3 totals 16 residues. V was shortened by 3 bases and J by 2 bases, with 13 bases between the two germline ends. Germline values: CDR1 WSHSY, CDR2 SAAADI.

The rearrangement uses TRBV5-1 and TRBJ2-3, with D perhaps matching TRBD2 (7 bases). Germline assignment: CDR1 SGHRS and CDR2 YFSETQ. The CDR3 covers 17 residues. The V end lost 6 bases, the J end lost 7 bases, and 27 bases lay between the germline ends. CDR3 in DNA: TGCGCCAGCACCACGGGAATTGGCGGGGGCAGCACTTATACGCAGTATTTT. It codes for CASTTGIGGGSTYTQYF.

This CDR3 is CASNTRRTYPDGYTF. The CDR3 DNA reads as TGTGCCAGCAATACACGTCGGACATACCCGGATGGCTACACCTTC. V gene TRBV28 combines with J gene TRBJ1-2, with a tentative D call TRBD1 (5 bases). Looked up from germline, CDR1 is MDHEN and CDR2 is SYDVKM. The ends were cut back, 7 bases at V and 6 bases at J, with 21 bases in the middle. This CDR3 contains 15 residues.

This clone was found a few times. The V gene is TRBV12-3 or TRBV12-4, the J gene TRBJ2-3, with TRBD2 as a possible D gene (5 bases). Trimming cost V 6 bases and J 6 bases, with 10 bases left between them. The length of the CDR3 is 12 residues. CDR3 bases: TGTGCCAGCAGACGGGATCTCGATACGCAGTATTTT. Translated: CASRRDLDTQYF.

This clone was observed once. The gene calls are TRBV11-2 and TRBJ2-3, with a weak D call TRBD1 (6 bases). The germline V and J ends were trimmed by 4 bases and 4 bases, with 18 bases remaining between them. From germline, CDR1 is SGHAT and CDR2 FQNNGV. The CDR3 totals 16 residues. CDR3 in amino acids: CASSSKATGPADTQYF. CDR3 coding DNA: TGTGCCAGCAGCTCCAAGGCTACAGGGCCCGCAGATACGCAGTATTTT.

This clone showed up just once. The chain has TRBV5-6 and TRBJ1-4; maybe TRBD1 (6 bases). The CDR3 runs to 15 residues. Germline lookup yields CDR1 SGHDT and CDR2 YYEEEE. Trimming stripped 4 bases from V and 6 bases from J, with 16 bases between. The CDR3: CASSVPGSGDEKLFF. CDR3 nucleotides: TGTGCCAGCAGCGTACCGGGTTCAGGGGATGAAAAACTGTTTTTT.

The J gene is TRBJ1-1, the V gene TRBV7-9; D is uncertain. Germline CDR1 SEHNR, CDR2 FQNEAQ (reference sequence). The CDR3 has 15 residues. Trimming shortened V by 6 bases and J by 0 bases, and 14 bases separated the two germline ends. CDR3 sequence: CASRPPLGLNTEAFF. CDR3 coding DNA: TGTGCCAGCAGGCCTCCCTTGGGCCTGAACACTGAAGCTTTCTTT.

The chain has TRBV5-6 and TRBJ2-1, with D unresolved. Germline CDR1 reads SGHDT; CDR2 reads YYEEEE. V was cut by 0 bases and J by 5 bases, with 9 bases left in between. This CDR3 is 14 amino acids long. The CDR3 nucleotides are TGTGCCAGCAGCTTGGTTGGCAGTCACAATGAGCAGTTCTTC. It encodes CASSLVGSHNEQFF. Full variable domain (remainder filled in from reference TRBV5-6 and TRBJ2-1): DAGVTQSPTHLIKTRGQQVTLRCSPKSGHDTVSWYQQALGQGPQFIFQYYEEEERQRGNFPDRFSGHQFPNYSSELNVNALLLGDSALYLCASSLVGSHNEQFFGPGTRLTVL.

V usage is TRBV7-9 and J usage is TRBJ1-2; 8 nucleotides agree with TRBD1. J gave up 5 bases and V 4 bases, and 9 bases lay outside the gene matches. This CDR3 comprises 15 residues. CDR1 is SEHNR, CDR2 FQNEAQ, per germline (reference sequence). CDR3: CASSSRTGNEYGYTF. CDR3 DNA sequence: TGTGCCAGCAGCTCTAGGACAGGGAATGAGTATGGCTACACCTTC.

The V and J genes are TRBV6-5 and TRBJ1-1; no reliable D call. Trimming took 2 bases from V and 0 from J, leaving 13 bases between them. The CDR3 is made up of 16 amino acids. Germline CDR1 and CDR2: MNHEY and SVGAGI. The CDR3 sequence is CASSYEVRAVNTEAFF. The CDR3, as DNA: TGTGCCAGCAGTTACGAGGTCCGCGCCGTGAACACTGAAGCTTTCTTT.

The CDR3 nucleotides read TGTGCCAGTAGTATCCGATACCTAGCGGGAACCTACGAGCAGTACTTC. It codes for CASSIRYLAGTYEQYF. This sequence joins TRBV19 and TRBJ2-7, with TRBD2 matching over 9 bases. The germline V gene encodes CDR1 LNHDA and CDR2 SQIVND (reference sequence). The trim removed 3 bases at V and 2 bases at J, leaving 8 bases unmatched. This CDR3 region has 16 residues.

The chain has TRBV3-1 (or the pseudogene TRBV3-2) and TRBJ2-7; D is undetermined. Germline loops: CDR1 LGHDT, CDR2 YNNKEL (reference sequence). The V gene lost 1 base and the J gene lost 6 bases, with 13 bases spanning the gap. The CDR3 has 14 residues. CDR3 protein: CASSQGPQSVEQYF. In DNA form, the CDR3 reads TGTGCCAGCAGCCAAGGGCCGCAGTCAGTCGAGCAGTACTTC.

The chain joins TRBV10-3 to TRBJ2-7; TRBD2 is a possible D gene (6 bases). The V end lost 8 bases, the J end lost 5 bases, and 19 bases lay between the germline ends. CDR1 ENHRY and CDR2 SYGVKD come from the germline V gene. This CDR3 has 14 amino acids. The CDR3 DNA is TGTGCCATCGGCACTTCCGGGACTGTCAACGAGCAGTACTTC. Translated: CAIGTSGTVNEQYF.

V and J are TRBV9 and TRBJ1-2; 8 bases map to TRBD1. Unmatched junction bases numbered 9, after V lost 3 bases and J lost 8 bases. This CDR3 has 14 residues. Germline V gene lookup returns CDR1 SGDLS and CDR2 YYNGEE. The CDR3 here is CASSARTGSRGYTF. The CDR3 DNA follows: TGTGCCAGCAGCGCTCGGACAGGGAGTAGGGGCTACACCTTC.

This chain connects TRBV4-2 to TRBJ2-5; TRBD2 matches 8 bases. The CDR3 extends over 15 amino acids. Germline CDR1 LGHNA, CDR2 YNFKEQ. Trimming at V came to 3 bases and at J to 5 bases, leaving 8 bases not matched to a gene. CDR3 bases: TGTGCCAGCAGCCAGCAAACGGGGGGGCCCGAGACCCAGTACTTC. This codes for CASSQQTGGPETQYF.

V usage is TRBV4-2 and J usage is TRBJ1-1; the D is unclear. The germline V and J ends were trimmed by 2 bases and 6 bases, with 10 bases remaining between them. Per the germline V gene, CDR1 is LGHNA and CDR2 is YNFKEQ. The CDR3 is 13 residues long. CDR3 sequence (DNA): TGTGCCAGCAGCCAAACACAGAGCCCTGAAGCTTTCTTT. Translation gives CASSQTQSPEAFF.

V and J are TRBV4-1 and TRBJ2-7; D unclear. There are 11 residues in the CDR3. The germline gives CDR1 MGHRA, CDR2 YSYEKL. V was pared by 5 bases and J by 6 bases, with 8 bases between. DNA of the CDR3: TGCGCCAGCAGCACCCCAGGCGAGCAGTACTTC. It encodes CASSTPGEQYF.

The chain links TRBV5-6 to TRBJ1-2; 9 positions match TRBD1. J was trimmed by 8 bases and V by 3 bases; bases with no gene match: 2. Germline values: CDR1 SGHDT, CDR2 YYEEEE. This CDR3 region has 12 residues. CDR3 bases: TGTGCCAGCAGCTGGGACAGGGACGGCTACACCTTC. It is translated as CASSWDRDGYTF.

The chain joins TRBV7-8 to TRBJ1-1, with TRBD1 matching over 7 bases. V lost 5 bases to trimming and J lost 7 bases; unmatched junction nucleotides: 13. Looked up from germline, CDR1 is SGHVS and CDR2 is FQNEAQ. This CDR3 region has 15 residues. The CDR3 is CASSPPSTGVIEAFF. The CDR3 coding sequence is TGTGCCAGCAGCCCGCCCAGCACAGGGGTTATTGAAGCTTTCTTT.